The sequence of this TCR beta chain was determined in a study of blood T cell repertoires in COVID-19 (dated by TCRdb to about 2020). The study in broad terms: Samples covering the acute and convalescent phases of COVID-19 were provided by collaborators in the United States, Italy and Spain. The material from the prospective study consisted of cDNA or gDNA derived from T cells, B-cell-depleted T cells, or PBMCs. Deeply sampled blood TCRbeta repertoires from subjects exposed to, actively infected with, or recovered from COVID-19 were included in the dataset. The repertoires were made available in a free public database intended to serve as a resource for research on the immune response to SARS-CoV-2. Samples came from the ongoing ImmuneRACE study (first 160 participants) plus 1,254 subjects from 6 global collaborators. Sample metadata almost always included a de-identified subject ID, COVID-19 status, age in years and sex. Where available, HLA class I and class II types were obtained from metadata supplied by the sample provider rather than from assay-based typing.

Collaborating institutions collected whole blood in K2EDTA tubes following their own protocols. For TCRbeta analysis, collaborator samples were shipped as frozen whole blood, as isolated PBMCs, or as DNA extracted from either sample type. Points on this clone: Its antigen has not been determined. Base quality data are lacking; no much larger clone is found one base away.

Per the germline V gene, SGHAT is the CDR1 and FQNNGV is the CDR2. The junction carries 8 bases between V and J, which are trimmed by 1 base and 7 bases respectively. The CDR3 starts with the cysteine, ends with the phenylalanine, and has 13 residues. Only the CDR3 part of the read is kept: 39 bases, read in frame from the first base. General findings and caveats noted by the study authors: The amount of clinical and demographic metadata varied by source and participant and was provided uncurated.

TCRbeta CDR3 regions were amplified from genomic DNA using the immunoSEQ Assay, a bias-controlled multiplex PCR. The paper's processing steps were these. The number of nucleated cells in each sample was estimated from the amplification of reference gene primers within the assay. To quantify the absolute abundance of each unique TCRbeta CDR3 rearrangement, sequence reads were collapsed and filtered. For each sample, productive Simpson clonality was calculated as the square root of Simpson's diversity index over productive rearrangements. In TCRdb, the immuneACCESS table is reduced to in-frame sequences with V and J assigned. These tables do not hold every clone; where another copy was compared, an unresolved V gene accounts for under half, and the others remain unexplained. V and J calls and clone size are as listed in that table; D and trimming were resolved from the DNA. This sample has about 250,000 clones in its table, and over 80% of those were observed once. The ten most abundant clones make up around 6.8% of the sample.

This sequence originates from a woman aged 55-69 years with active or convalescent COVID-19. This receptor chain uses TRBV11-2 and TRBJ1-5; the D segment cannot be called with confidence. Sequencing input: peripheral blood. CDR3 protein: CASSLASSQPQHF. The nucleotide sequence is TGTGCCAGCAGCTTAGCGAGTAGCCAGCCCCAGCATTTT.